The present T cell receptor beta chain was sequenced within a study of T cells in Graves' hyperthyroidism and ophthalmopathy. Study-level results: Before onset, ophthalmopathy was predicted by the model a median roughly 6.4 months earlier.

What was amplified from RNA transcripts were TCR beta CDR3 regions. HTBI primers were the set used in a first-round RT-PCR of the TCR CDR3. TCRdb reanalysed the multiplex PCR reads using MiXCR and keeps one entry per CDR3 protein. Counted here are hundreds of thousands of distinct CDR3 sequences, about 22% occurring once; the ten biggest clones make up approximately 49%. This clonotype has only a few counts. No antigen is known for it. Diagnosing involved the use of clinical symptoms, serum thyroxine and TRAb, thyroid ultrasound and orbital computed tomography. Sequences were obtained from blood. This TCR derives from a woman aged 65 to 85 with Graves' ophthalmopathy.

CDR3 residues: CASSTTGTGLGQPQHF. In nucleotides, the CDR3 is TGTGCCAGTAGTACAACCGGGACAGGGTTGGGTCAGCCCCAGCATTTT. The chain employs TRBV19 and TRBJ1-5; 9 bases agree with TRBD1. Looked up from germline, CDR1 is LNHDA and CDR2 is SQIVND (reference sequence). The V gene end was trimmed by 4 bases and the J gene end by 6 bases; junction bases not matched to a gene: 10. The CDR3 is 16 amino acids.